This TCR beta chain stems from a study of CD8 T cells in ankylosing spondylitis. TCRdb processed the 5' RACE reads anew with MiXCR; each CDR3 protein has one entry. The data contain hundreds of thousands of distinct CDR3 sequences, roughly 27% of them singletons. The CDR3 has 13 residues. Trimming left V 5 bases short and J 5 bases short, with 11 bases between. Germline CDR1 and CDR2: KGHDR and SFDVKD. This clonotype was counted a few times. Its target is not known. Study findings and constraints: A TCR beta motif made of several highly homologous variants seemed typical of ankylosing spondylitis blood.

Material for sequencing was blood, either unsorted or a sorted T cell fraction (not recorded which). V and J are TRBV24-1 and TRBJ2-5; a weak D match, TRBD2 (5 bases). The TCR was taken from a male donor with ankylosing spondylitis. As DNA, the CDR3 is TGTGCCACCAGTGTCTCGGGGATCGAGACCCAGTACTTC. Its protein product is CATSVSGIETQYF.